The 9 T cell receptor beta chains presented below share a single source sample, sequenced in a study of regulatory dendritic cells for organ transplantation (dated by TCRdb to about 2017). Sorted T cell subsets were CFSE-labeled and co-cultured for roughly 5 days with allogeneic regulatory or mature dendritic cells at a 1:10 DC:T ratio. Which antigens these TCRs recognize remains unknown. The library relied on the immunoSEQ multiplex PCR assay. The table comes from immuneACCESS by way of TCRdb, which keeps in-frame sequences with V and J called. Part of the clones is missing from these tables; in studies checked, under half for an unresolved V gene and the rest for unknown reasons. Recorded for this sample are 12,000 or so clones; approximately 89% of them occurred a single time. Together, the top ten hold roughly 0.47% of the sample. Sequencing input: naive CD8+ T cells from blood cultured with dendritic cells. The cell subset or site label of this sample denotes: CD45RA+ naive T cells. These receptors were obtained from a human donor in good health.

In nucleotides, the CDR3 is TGTGCCAGCAGCCATCTCCCGACAGTCCTTAACTATGGCTACACCTTC. This sequence encodes CASSHLPTVLNYGYTF. The chain is built from TRBV16 and TRBJ1-2, with a tentative D call TRBD1 (5 bases). This CDR3 spans 16 amino acids. CDR1 and CDR2 from the germline V gene are KGHSY and FQNENV. Trimming shortened V by 3 bases and J by 1 base, and 15 bases separated the two germline ends.

This rearrangement joins TRBV6-5 to TRBJ2-3; 7 bases agree with TRBD2. CDR3 length: 14 residues. CDR1 is MNHEY and CDR2 is SVGAGI in the germline V gene. V lost 0 bases, J lost 4 bases, and 1 base stayed unmatched. CDR3 DNA: TGTGCCAGCAGTTACTCCGGACTAGCAGATACGCAGTATTTT. This codes for CASSYSGLADTQYF.

The V and J genes are TRBV28 and TRBJ1-2; 12 bases line up with TRBD1. V lost 5 bases and J lost 7; bases outside the gene matches: 8. CDR1 and CDR2 from the germline V gene are MDHEN and SYDVKM. The CDR3 is 15 amino acids. CDR3 region: CASSPTGQGAVGYTF. CDR3 DNA: TGTGCCAGCAGTCCTACGGGACAGGGGGCAGTTGGCTACACCTTC.

This chain uses TRBV6-6 with TRBJ1-2; 8 nucleotides align to TRBD1. J lost 6 bases, V lost 6 bases, and 6 bases had no gene match. The CDR3 sequence is 13 residues long. CDR1 MNHNY and CDR2 SVGAGI come from the germline V gene (reference sequence). As DNA, the CDR3 is TGTGCCAGCAGCCAGGACAGGGTCCATGGCTACACCTTC. Translated, it gives CASSQDRVHGYTF.

This chain connects TRBV10-2 to TRBJ1-3, with D uncertain. The germline V and J ends were trimmed by 3 bases and 2 bases, with 11 bases remaining between them. CDR3 size: 15 residues. In germline, CDR1 is WSHSY, CDR2 SAAADI. The CDR3 DNA is TGCGCCAGCAGTGAAAGCCGTAGGACTGGAAACACCATATATTTT. Translated, it gives CASSESRRTGNTIYF.

The chain joins TRBV13 to TRBJ2-5, with D perhaps given as TRBD1 or TRBD2 (5 bases each). The DNA matches TRBJ2-7 better at its end, which makes the J call doubtful. Germline V CDR1 and CDR2: PRHDT, FYEKMQ (reference sequence). The CDR3 is made up of 14 amino acids. CDR3 in amino acids: CASSLRGSPYEQYF. The CDR3 DNA is TGTGCCAGCAGCCTCCGGGGCAGTCCCTACGAGCAGTACTTC.

The chain recombines TRBV6-5 with TRBJ1-1; 7 bases match TRBD1. J was trimmed by 2 bases and V by 8 bases; bases with no gene match: 5. Germline CDR1 reads MNHEY; CDR2 reads SVGAGI. The CDR3 has 13 amino acids. The CDR3 region is CASGDRVNTEAFF. Here the CDR3 DNA reads TGTGCCAGCGGAGACAGGGTAAACACTGAAGCTTTCTTT.

The V and J genes are TRBV28 and TRBJ1-5; 9 bases line up with TRBD1. This CDR3 is built from 14 residues. The J segment lost 4 bases and the V segment lost 9 bases, leaving 7 bases of the junction unmatched. The germline CDR1 and CDR2 sequences are MDHEN and SYDVKM. CDR3 residues: CASRIQGANQPQHF. The CDR3 DNA sequence: TGTGCCAGTCGAATACAGGGGGCGAATCAGCCCCAGCATTTT.

This clone was detected a few times. CDR3 DNA: TGCGCCAGCAGTCATTGGGGTGAAGCTTTCTTT. Translation: CASSHWGEAFF. This rearrangement joins TRBV23-1 to TRBJ1-1; no definite D call. TRBV23-1 is an open reading frame whose function is uncertain. Trimming removed 3 bases from V and 7 bases from J, with 6 bases in between. The CDR3 totals 11 residues.